A single sample gave rise to the 5 T cell receptor beta chains below, sequenced in a study of T cell responses to AZD1222 COVID-19 vaccine. Clones were sequenced by immunoSEQ multiplex PCR, and TCRdb holds only the in-frame ones, with some missing. The data contain tens of thousands of clones, roughly 88% of them singletons. The sequences come from peripheral blood, collected 28 days after the second AZD1222 dose. The receptors derive from an adult who received the AZD1222 COVID-19 vaccine.

The rearrangement uses TRBV19 and TRBJ2-1, with TRBD1 matching over 10 bases. The CDR3 loop spans 15 amino acids. Germline V CDR1 and CDR2: LNHDA, SQIVND (reference sequence). Unmatched junction bases numbered 10, after V lost 7 bases and J lost 7 bases. CDR3 coding DNA: TGTGCCAGTATGAAATTGGGACAGGGGTCAAATGAGCAGTTCTTC. Its translation is CASMKLGQGSNEQFF.

V is TRBV19 and J is TRBJ2-2; either TRBD1 or TRBD2 may supply D (5 bases each). V lost 7 bases to trimming and J lost 0 bases, with 9 bases between them. The CDR3 spans 14 residues. Germline V gene lookup returns CDR1 LNHDA and CDR2 SQIVND (reference sequence). This CDR3 is CASKGTANTGELFF. The CDR3 nucleotides are TGTGCCAGTAAAGGGACGGCGAACACCGGGGAGCTGTTTTTT. Full variable domain (remainder filled in from reference TRBV19 and TRBJ2-2): DGGITQSPKYLFRKEGQNVTLSCEQNLNHDAMYWYRQDPGQGLRLIYYSQIVNDFQKGDIAEGYSVSREKKESFPLTVTSAQKNPTAFYLCASKGTANTGELFFGEGSRLTVL.

The CDR3, as DNA: TGTGCCAGCACCCCGGGGAGCACAGATACGCAGTATTTT. Translating it yields CASTPGSTDTQYF. This chain links TRBV6-5 with TRBJ2-3, with a weak D call TRBD2 (5 bases). Germline loops: CDR1 MNHEY, CDR2 SVGAGI. Trimming took 7 bases from V and 0 from J, leaving 8 bases between them. The CDR3 covers 13 residues.

The chain couples TRBV5-1 to TRBJ2-1; 8 nucleotides agree with TRBD2. The CDR3 length is 15 residues. Germline CDR1 reads SGHRS; CDR2 reads YFSETQ. The V gene end was trimmed by 1 base and the J gene end by 7 bases; junction bases not matched to a gene: 7. CDR3 nucleotide sequence: TGCGCCAGCAGCTTGACGGGAGGGAACCAAAATGAGCAGTTCTTC. Translated: CASSLTGGNQNEQFF.

V gene TRBV27 combines with J gene TRBJ1-5; tentative D call: TRBD1 (6 bases). V was cut by 6 bases and J by 2 bases, with 11 bases left in between. The germline V gene encodes CDR1 MNHEY and CDR2 SMNVEV (reference sequence). The CDR3 is 14 amino acids. CDR3 DNA sequence: TGTGCCAGCAGACGCTGGACAGGCAATCAGCCCCAGCATTTT. Amino acid sequence: CASRRWTGNQPQHF.